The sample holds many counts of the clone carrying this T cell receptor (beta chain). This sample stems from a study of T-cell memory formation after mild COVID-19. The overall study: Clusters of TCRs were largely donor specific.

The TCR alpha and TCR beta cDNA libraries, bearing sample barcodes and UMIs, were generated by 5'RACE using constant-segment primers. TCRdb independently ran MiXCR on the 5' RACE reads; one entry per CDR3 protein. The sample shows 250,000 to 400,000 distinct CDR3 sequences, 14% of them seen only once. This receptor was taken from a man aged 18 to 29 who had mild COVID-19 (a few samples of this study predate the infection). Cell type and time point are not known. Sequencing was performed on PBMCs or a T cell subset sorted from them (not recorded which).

The DNA for the CDR3 is TGTGCCATCAGTAAGCACACGGGGGAAGGGGACAATCAGCCCCAGCATTTT. As protein: CAISKHTGEGDNQPQHF. The chain has TRBV10-3 and TRBJ1-5; a possible D gene is TRBD1 (5 bases). Germline V gene lookup returns CDR1 ENHRY and CDR2 SYGVKD. V dropped 5 bases and J dropped 3 bases, with 20 bases sitting between them. This CDR3 has 17 residues.